Listed below are T cell receptor beta chains from one sample, sequenced in a study of human T cells and chemical hapten exposure. TCRdb reanalysed the RACE reads using MiXCR and keeps one entry per CDR3 protein. The sample lists a few hundred thousand distinct CDR3 sequences, about 6% occurring once. Sequencing was performed on whole blood, taken in connection with sensitization to the hapten diphenylcyclopropenone (DPC). All receptors derive from a woman in her late teens or twenties with alopecia areata. Some clones in this sample may be carry-over from other donors' samples. The CDR3 runs from the conserved cysteine through the conserved F or W. A D gene is named only where the DNA matches it firmly. Size tells how often a clone was seen (once, few, many) or the class of an expanded clone, and some rows leave it out.

>NA|15|TRBJ2-6|TRBV4-2|many
TGTGCAGCAGGGGGGGACAGCTCTGGGGCCAACGTCCTGACTTTC
CAAGGDSSGANVLTF
>TRBD1|18|TRBJ2-2|TRBV12-3/TRBV12-4|few
TGTGCCAGCAGTCCATTCACTCTTCGGGACAGGGGAACCGGGGAGCTGTTTTTT
CASSPFTLRDRGTGELFF
>TRBD1|14|TRBJ2-1|TRBV5-1|few
TGCGCCAGCAGCTTTCCAGGACAGGGCGCTGAGCAGTTCTTC
CASSFPGQGAEQFF
>TRBD1|14|TRBJ1-2|TRBV14|NA
TGTGCCAGCAGCCAGGAGGGGGCCGGCTATGGCTACACCTTC
CASSQEGAGYGYTF
>NA|15|TRBJ1-4|TRBV7-2|many
TGTGCCAGCAGCTCACACACTGCAACTAATGAAAAACTGTTTTTT
CASSSHTATNEKLFF
>NA|12|TRBJ2-7|TRBV28|few
TGTGCCAGCGCGACAGGAGCCTACGAGCAGTACTTC
CASATGAYEQYF
>NA|14|TRBJ2-3|TRBV7-9|many
TGTGCCAGCAGCTTAGCCTTCAGCACAGATACGCAGTATTTT
CASSLAFSTDTQYF
>NA|16|TRBJ1-2|TRBV5-6|many
TGTGCCAGCAGCTTGGGCGGGGGGCAGGCGTCCTATGGCTACACCTTC
CASSLGGGQASYGYTF
>NA|12|TRBJ1-2|TRBV19|few
TGTGCCATTCGACAGCCCCCCTATGGCTACACCTTC
CAIRQPPYGYTF
>TRBD1|15|TRBJ2-3|TRBV18|many
TGTGCCAGCTCACCGTCAGGACAGGGAACCGGGCCGGAGTATTTT
CASSPSGQGTGPEYF
>NA|13|TRBJ1-2|TRBV5-4|many
TGTGCCAGCAGCCCTCCCGGCGGCGTAGGCTACACCTTC
CASSPPGGVGYTF
>NA|13|TRBJ1-5|TRBV27|many
TGTGCCAGCAGACAGGACGGGGGTCAGCCCCAGCATTTT
CASRQDGGQPQHF
>NA|12|TRBJ1-5|TRBV6-6|few
TGTGCGTCCAACAGGTTCAATCAGCCCCAGCATTTT
CASNRFNQPQHF
>TRBD1|17|TRBJ2-5|TRBV5-1|few
TGCGCCAGCAGCTTAACGACCTCCGGGACAGGGCAAGAGACCCAGTACTTC
CASSLTTSGTGQETQYF
>NA|13|TRBJ2-2|TRBV3-1|many
TGTGCCAGCAGCCTAGATCTGACCGGGGAGCTGTTTTTT
CASSLDLTGELFF
>NA|16|TRBJ1-3|TRBV14|NA
TGTGCCAGCAGCCCCAGGGGCCGTTACTCTGGAAACACCATATATTTT
CASSPRGRYSGNTIYF
>NA|12|TRBJ1-2|TRBV6-5|few
TGTGCCAGCAGTTATAGAGGGCGCGGCTACACCTTC
CASSYRGRGYTF
>NA|15|TRBJ2-3|TRBV20-1|many
TGCAGTGCCCTCCGGGGGACCTCACCCACAGATACGCAGTATTTT
CSALRGTSPTDTQYF
>NA|15|TRBJ1-6|TRBV6-4|few
TGTGCCAGCAGTGAGAAGTGGGGGGTTGGTTCACCCCTCCACTTT
CASSEKWGVGSPLHF
>NA|14|TRBJ2-3|TRBV29-1|few
TGCAGCGTTTTTGGACTTTCCGGGGGAGATACGCAGTATTTT
CSVFGLSGGDTQYF
>NA|14|TRBJ2-7|TRBV7-9|many
TGTGCCAGCAGCTTAGAGGCAGGCCGAATGGAGCAGTACTTC
CASSLEAGRMEQYF
>NA|13|TRBJ1-1|TRBV12-5|many
TGTGCTAGTGGTTCGCTGTCCGGGACGGCGGCTTTCTTT
CASGSLSGTAAFF
>NA|13|TRBJ2-5|TRBV4-3|few
TGCGCCAGCAGCCAAGACTGGGAGGAGACCCAGTACTTC
CASSQDWEETQYF
>TRBD1|13|TRBJ1-1|TRBV7-9|few
TGTGCCAGCAGCTACAGGGGGGAGACTGAAGCTTTCTTT
CASSYRGETEAFF
>NA|14|TRBJ1-4|TRBV5-6|NA
TGTGCCAGCAGCTTCGACGGGACATTCGAAAAACTGTTTTTT
CASSFDGTFEKLFF
>NA|14|TRBJ1-1|TRBV6-5|many
TGTGCCAGCAGTTCCCCTGCCAGACCGCCCGAAGCTTTCTTT
CASSSPARPPEAFF
>NA|15|TRBJ2-3|TRBV5-4|few
TGTGCCAGCAGCCCGGCGGGGACTAGCACAGATACGCAGTATTTT
CASSPAGTSTDTQYF
>TRBD1|16|TRBJ2-3|TRBV7-2|many
TGTGCCAGCAGCCCCTGGACAGGGGGCGCGGTAGATACGCAGTATTTT
CASSPWTGGAVDTQYF
>NA|14|TRBJ1-1|TRBV5-5|many
TGTGCCAGCAGCTTGGCTCCTACCCCCACTGAAGCTTTCTTT
CASSLAPTPTEAFF
>NA|15|TRBJ1-5|TRBV20-1|many
TGCAGTGCTAGAGGGGCCTCTTATAGCAATCAGCCCCAGCATTTT
CSARGASYSNQPQHF
>NA|17|TRBJ2-3|TRBV7-8|NA
TGTGCCAGCAGCTTAGCTGTGAGCAGGGGTGGCACAGATACGCAGTATTTT
CASSLAVSRGGTDTQYF
>TRBD2|13|TRBJ2-7|TRBV20-1|few
TGCAGTGCTGAGCGGGGCAACTCCCTCGAGCAGTACTTC
CSAERGNSLEQYF
>NA|16|TRBJ1-1|TRBV6-5|many
TGTGCCAGCAGTTACCTACGGGGGGCAGGGAGCACTGAAGCTTTCTTT
CASSYLRGAGSTEAFF
>TRBD1|16|TRBJ1-6|TRBV2|NA
TGTGCCAGCAGTGAATCGACAGGGAGTATCAGTTCACCCCTCCACTTT
CASSESTGSISSPLHF
>NA|15|TRBJ1-1|TRBV6-9|many
TGTGCCAGCAGTCCGGCGGGGGCTTGGGGAACTGAAGCTTTCTTT
CASSPAGAWGTEAFF
>TRBD1|15|TRBJ1-2|TRBV7-9|NA
TGTGCCAGCAGCCCGTGGACAGGGGGCTTTTCCCCCATCTCCTTC
CASSPWTGGFSPISF
>NA|14|TRBJ1-2|TRBV7-2|many
TGTGCCAGCAGCTACCACCAGGGATACTATGGCTACACCTTC
CASSYHQGYYGYTF
>TRBD1|15|TRBJ1-5|TRBV10-3|NA
TGTGCCATCCGTCGGGACAGGGGAAGCAATCAGCCCCAGCATTTT
CAIRRDRGSNQPQHF
>NA|13|TRBJ1-1|TRBV2|many
TGTGCCAGTCTCCGGGACGTGAACACTGAAGCTTTCTTT
CASLRDVNTEAFF
>NA|15|TRBJ1-3|TRBV5-1|many
TGCGCCAGCAGCTTGGCCGGACGCTCTGGAAACACCATATATTTT
CASSLAGRSGNTIYF
>NA|14|TRBJ1-2|TRBV6-2/TRBV6-3|many
TGTGCCAGCAGCCAGGACGGACAGAACTATGGCTACACCTTC
CASSQDGQNYGYTF
>NA|13|TRBJ1-1|TRBV4-2|few
TGTGCCAGCAGCCAAGATATCGGAGAAGGAGCTTTCTTT
CASSQDIGEGAFF
>NA|14|TRBJ1-1|TRBV28|few
TGTGCCAGCAGTGGACACAGCTTGAACACTGAAGCTTTCTTT
CASSGHSLNTEAFF
>NA|12|TRBJ1-5|TRBV6-2/TRBV6-3|many
TGTGCCAGCGGTATGTCCGATCAGCCCCAGCATTTT
CASGMSDQPQHF
>TRBD1|15|TRBJ2-7|TRBV10-3|NA
TGTGCCATCAGGGCCGGGACAGGGTTTCCGGGCGAGCAGTACTTC
CAIRAGTGFPGEQYF